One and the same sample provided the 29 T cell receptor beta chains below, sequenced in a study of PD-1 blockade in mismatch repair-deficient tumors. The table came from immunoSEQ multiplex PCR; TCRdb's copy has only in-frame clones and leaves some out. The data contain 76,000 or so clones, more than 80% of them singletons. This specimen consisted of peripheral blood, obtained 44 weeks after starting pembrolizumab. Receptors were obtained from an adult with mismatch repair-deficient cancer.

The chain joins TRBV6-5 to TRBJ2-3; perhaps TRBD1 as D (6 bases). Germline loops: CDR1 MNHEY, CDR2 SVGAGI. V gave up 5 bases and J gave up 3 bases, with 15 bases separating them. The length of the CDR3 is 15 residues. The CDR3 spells CASSLPGQTTDTQYF. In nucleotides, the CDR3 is TGTGCCAGCAGTCTACCGGGACAAACTACAGATACGCAGTATTTT.

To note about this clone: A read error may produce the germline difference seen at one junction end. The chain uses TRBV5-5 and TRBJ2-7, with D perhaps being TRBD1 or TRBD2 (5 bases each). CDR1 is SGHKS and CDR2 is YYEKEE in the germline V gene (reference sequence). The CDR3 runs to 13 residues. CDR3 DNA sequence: TGCGCCAGCAGCCCCGGGACCCCCTACGAGCAGTACTTC. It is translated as CASSPGTPYEQYF.

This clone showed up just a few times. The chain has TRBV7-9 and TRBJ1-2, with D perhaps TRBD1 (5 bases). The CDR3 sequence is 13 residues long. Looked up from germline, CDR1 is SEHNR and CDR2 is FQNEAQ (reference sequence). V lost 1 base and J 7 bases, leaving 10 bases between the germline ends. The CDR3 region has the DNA TGTGCCAGCAGCTTAGGGGGGGAGTTTGGCTACACCTTC. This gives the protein CASSLGGEFGYTF.

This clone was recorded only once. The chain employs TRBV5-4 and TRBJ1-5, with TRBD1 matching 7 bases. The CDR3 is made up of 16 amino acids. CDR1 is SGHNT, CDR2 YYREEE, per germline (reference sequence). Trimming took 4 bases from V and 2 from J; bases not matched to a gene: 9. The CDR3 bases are TGTGCCAGCAGCGTAACAGGGGACTTAGGCAATCAGCCCCAGCATTTT. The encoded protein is CASSVTGDLGNQPQHF.

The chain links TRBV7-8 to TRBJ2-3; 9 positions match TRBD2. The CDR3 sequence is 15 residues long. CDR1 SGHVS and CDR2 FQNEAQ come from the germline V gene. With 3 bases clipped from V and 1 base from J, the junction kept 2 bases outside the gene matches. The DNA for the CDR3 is TGTGCCAGCAGCTTTGCGGGGGGGGGCACAGATACGCAGTATTTT. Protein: CASSFAGGGTDTQYF.

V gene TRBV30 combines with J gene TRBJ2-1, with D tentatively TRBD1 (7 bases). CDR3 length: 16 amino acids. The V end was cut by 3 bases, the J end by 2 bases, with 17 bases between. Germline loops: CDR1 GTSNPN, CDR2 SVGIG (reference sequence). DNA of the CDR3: TGTGCCTGGAGCGACCAGGGGGGTAGCGCCTACAATGAGCAGTTCTTC. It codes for CAWSDQGGSAYNEQFF.

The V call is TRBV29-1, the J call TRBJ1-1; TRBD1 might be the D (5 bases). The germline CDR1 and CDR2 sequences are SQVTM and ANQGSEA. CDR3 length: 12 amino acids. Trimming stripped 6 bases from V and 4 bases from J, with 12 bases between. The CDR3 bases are TGCAGCGTAGCAGGGTGGGCCACTGAAGCTTTCTTT. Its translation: CSVAGWATEAFF.

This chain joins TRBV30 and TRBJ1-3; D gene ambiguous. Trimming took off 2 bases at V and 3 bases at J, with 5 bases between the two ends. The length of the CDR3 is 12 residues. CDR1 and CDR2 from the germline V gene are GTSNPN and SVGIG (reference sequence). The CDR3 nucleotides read TGTGCCTGGAGTCACAGTGGAAACACCATATATTTT. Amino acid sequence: CAWSHSGNTIYF.

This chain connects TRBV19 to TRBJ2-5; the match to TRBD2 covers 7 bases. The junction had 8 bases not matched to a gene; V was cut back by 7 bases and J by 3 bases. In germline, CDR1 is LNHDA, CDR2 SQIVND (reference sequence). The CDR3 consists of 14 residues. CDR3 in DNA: TGTGCCAGTACCCGCGGACTAGGAGAAGAGACCCAGTACTTC. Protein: CASTRGLGEETQYF.

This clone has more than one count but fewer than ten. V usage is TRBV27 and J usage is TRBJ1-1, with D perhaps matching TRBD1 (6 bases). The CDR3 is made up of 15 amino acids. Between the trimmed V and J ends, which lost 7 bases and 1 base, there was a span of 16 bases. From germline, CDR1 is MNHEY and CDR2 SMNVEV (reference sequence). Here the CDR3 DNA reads TGTGCCAGCAAGCTTAGGGACACCTGGAACACTGAAGCTTTCTTT. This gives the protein CASKLRDTWNTEAFF.

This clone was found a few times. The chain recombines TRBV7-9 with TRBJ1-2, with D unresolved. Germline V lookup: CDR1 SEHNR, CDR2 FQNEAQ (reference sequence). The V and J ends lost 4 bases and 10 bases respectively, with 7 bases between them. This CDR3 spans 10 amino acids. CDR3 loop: CASSSLPYTF. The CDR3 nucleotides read TGTGCCAGCAGCTCACTCCCCTACACCTTC.

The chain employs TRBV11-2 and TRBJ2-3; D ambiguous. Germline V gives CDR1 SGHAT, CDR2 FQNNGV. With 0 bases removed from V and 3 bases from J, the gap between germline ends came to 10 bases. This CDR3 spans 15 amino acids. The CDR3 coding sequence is TGTGCCAGCAGCTTAGAGTTCCGGCAGACAGATACGCAGTATTTT. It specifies CASSLEFRQTDTQYF. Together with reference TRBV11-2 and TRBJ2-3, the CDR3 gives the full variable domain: EAGVAQSPRYKIIEKRQSVAFWCNPISGHATLYWYQQILGQGPKLLIQFQNNGVVDDSQLPKDRFSAERLKGVDSTLKIQPAKLEDSAVYLCASSLEFRQTDTQYFGPGTRLTVL.

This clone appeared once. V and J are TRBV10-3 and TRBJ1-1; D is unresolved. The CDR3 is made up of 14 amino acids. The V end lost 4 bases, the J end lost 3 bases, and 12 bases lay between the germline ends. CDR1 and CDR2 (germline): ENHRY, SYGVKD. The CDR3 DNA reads TGTGCCATCAGTGCTCCGGGTCCAGACACTGAAGCTTTCTTT. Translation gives CAISAPGPDTEAFF.

For the CDR3, the DNA is TGTGCCAGCAGCCCCCCGGGACTAGCGGGAGTAGTGCAGTTCTTC. Amino acid sequence: CASSPPGLAGVVQFF. V and J are TRBV7-2 and TRBJ2-1; TRBD2 agrees at 14 bases. The V gene end was trimmed by 5 bases and the J gene end by 12 bases; junction bases not matched to a gene: 9. Germline CDR1 SGHTA, CDR2 FQGNSA. This CDR3 region has 15 residues.

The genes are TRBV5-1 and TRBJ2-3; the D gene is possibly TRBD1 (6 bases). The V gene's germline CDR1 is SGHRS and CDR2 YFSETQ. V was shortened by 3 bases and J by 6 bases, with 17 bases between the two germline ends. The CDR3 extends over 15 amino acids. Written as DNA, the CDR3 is TGCGCCAGCAGCTATGATAGGCCAGGGGCGGATACGCAGTATTTT. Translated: CASSYDRPGADTQYF. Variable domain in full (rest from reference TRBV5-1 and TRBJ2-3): KAGVTQTPRYLIKTRGQQVTLSCSPISGHRSVSWYQQTPGQGLQFLFEYFSETQRNKGNFPGRFSGRQFSNSRSEMNVSTLELGDSALYLCASSYDRPGADTQYFGPGTRLTVL.

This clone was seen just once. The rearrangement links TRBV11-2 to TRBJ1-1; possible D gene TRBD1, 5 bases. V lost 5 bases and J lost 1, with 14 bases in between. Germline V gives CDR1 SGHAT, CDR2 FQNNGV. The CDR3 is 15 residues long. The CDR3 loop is CASSPGRGRNTEAFF. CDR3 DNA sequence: TGTGCCAGCAGCCCGGGCCGGGGGAGGAACACTGAAGCTTTCTTT.

CDR3 region: CASSTRTGKAFF. CDR3 in DNA: TGTGCCAGCAGCACCCGGACAGGGAAAGCTTTCTTT. V gene TRBV11-2 combines with J gene TRBJ1-1; 8 bases map to TRBD1. V gave up 5 bases and J gave up 9 bases; unmatched junction bases: 5. The CDR3 contains 12 residues. Germline V gene data show CDR1 as SGHAT and CDR2 as FQNNGV.

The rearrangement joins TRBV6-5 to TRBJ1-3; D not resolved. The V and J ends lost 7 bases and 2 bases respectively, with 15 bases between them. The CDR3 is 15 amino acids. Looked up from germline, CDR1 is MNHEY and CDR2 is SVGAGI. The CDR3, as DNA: TGTGCCAGCATAAAGGCTCCGCAGGCTGGAAACACCATATATTTT. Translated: CASIKAPQAGNTIYF.

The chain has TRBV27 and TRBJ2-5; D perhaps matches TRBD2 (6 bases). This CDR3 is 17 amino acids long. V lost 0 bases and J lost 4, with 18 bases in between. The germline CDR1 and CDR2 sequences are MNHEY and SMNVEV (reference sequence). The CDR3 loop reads CASSLSLGLDSAETQYF. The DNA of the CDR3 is TGTGCCAGCAGTTTATCACTGGGACTCGACTCGGCAGAGACCCAGTACTTC.

The CDR3, as DNA: TGTGCCAGTAGTATGGGGGGGCGCGGGGTCTACGAGCAGTACTTC. Translation: CASSMGGRGVYEQYF. The chain links TRBV19 to TRBJ2-7; a weak D match, TRBD2 (7 bases). There are 15 residues in the CDR3. Germline V CDR1 and CDR2: LNHDA, SQIVND (reference sequence). V lost 3 bases and J lost 3, with 15 bases in between.

CDR3 loop: CASTKNRVYNTGELFF. For the CDR3, the DNA is TGTGCCAGCACCAAAAACAGGGTTTACAACACCGGGGAGCTGTTTTTT. V usage is TRBV11-2 and J usage is TRBJ2-2, with D tentatively TRBD1 (6 bases). The CDR3 consists of 16 residues. Trimming took 7 bases from V and 2 from J, leaving 17 bases between them. Per the germline V gene, CDR1 is SGHAT and CDR2 is FQNNGV.

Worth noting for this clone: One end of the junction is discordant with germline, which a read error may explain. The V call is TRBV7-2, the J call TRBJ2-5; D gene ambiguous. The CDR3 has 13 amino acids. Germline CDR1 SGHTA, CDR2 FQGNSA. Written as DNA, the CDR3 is TGTGCCAGCAGCTTAGGGCACCAAGAGATCCAGTACTTC. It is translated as CASSLGHQEIQYF.

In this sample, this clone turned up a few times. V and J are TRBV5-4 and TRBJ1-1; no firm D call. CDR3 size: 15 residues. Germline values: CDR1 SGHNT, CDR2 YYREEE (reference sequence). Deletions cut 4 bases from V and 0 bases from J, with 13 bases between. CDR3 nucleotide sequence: TGTGCCAGCAGCCCGGAAGGCAGGATGAACACTGAAGCTTTCTTT. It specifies CASSPEGRMNTEAFF.

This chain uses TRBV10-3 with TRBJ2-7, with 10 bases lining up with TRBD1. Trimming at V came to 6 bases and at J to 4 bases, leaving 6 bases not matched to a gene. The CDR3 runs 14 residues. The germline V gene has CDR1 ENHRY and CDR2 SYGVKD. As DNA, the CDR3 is TGTGCCATCAGACCGGGACAGGGGACGTACGAGCAGTACTTC. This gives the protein CAIRPGQGTYEQYF.

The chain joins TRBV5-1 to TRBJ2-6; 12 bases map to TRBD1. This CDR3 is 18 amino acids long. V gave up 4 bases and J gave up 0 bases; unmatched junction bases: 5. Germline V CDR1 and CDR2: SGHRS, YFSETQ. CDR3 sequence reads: CASSRDRGPYSGANVLTF. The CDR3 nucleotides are TGCGCCAGCAGCCGGGACAGGGGGCCGTACTCTGGGGCCAACGTCCTGACTTTC.

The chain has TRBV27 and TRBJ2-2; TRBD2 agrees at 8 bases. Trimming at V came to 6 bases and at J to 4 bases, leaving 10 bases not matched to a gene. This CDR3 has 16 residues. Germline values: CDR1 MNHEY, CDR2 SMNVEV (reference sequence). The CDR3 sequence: CASSTKRELSTGELFF. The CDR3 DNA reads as TGTGCCAGCAGCACAAAGCGGGAGTTGAGCACCGGGGAGCTGTTTTTT.

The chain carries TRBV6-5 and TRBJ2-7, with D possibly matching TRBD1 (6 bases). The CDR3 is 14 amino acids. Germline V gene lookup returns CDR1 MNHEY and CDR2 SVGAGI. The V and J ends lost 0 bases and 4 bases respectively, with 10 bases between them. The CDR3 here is CASSYSDRSYEQYF. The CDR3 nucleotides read TGTGCCAGCAGTTACTCTGACAGGTCATACGAGCAGTACTTC.

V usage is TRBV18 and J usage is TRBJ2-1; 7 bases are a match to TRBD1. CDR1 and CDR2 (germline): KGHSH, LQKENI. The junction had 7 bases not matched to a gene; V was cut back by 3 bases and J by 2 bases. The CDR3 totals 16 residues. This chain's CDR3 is CASSPPNRGPYNEQFF. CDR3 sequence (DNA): TGTGCCAGCTCACCGCCTAACAGGGGACCCTACAATGAGCAGTTCTTC.

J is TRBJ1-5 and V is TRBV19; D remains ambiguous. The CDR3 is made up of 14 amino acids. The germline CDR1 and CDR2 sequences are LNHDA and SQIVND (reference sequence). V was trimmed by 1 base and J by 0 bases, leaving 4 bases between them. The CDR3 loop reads CASSIGSSNQPQHF. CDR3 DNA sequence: TGTGCCAGTAGTATAGGTAGTAGCAATCAGCCCCAGCATTTT.